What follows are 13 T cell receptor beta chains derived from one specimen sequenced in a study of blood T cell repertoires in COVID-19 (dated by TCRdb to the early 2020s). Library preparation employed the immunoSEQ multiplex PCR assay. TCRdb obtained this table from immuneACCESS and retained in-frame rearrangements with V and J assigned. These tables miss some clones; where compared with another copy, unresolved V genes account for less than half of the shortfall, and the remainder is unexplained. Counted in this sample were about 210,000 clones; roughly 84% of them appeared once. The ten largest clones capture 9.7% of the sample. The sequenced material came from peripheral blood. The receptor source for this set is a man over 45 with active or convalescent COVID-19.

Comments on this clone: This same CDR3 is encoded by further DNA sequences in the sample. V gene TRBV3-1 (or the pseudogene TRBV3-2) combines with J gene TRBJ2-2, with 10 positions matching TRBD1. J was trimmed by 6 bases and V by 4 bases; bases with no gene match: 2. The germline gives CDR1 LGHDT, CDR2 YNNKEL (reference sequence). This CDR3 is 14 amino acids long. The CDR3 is CASSPGQGAGELFF. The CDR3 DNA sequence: TGTGCCAGCAGCCCAGGACAGGGGGCCGGGGAGCTGTTTTTT.

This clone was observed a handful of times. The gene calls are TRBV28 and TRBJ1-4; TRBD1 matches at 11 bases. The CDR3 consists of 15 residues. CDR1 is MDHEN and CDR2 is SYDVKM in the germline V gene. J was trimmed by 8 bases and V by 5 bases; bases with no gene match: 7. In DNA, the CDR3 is TGTGCCAGCAGTCCCGGACAGGGGGCGCGAGAAAAACTGTTTTTT. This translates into CASSPGQGAREKLFF.

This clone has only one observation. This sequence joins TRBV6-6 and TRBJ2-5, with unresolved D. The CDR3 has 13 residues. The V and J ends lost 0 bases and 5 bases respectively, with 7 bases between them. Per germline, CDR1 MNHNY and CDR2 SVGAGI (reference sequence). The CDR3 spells CASSYSIGETQYF. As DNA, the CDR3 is TGTGCCAGCAGTTACTCGATCGGTGAGACCCAGTACTTC.

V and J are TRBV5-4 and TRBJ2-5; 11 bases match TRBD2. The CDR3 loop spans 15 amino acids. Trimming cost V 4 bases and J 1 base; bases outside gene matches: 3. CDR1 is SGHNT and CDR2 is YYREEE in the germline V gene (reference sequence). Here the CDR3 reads CASSQGTSGQETQYF. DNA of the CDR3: TGTGCCAGCAGCCAAGGGACTAGCGGCCAAGAGACCCAGTACTTC.

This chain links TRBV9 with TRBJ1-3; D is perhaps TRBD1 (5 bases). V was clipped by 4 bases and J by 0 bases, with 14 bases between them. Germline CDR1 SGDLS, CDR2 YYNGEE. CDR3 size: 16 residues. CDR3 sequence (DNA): TGTGCCAGCAGCCCGACGACAGAGAGCTCTGGAAACACCATATATTTT. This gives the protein CASSPTTESSGNTIYF.

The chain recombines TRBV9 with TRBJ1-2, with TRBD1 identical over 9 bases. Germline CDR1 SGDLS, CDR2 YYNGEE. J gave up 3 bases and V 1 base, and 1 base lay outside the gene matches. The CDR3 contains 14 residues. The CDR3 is CASSVTGGDYGYTF. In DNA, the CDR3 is TGTGCCAGCAGCGTAACAGGGGGCGACTATGGCTACACCTTC.

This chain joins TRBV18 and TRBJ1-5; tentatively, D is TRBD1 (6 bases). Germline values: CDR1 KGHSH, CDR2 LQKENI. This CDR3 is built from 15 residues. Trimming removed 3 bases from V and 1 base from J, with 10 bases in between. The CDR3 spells CASSPEQGSNQPQHF. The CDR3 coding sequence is TGTGCCAGCTCACCGGAACAGGGCAGCAATCAGCCCCAGCATTTT.

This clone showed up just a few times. CDR3 amino acids: CASSKGESQPQHF. In DNA, the CDR3 is TGTGCCAGCAGCAAGGGGGAGTCCCAGCCCCAGCATTTT. J is TRBJ1-5 and V is TRBV2, with D tentatively TRBD1 (6 bases). CDR3 length: 13 residues. Between the trimmed V and J ends, which lost 6 bases and 7 bases, there was a span of 13 bases. Germline CDR1 reads SNHLY; CDR2 reads FYNNEI.

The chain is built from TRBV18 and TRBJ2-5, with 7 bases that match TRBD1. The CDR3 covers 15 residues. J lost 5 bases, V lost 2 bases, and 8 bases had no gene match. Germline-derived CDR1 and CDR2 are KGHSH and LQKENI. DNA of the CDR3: TGTGCCAGCTCACCAGTGACAGGGTCCCGTGAGACCCAGTACTTC. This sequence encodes CASSPVTGSRETQYF. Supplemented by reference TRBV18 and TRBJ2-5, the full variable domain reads NAGVMQNPRHLVRRRGQEARLRCSPMKGHSHVYWYRQLPEEGLKFMVYLQKENIIDESGMPKERFSAEFPKEGPSILRIQQVVRGDSAAYFCASSPVTGSRETQYFGPGTRLLVL.

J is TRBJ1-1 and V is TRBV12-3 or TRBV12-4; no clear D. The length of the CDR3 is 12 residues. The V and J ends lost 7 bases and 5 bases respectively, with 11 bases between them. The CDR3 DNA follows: TGTGCCAGCAAGGCGGAGTGGACTGAAGCTTTCTTT. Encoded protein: CASKAEWTEAFF.

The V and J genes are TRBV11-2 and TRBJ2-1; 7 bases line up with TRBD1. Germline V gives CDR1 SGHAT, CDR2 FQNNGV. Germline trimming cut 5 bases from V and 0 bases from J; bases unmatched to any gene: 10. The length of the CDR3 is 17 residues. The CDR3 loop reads CASSLITGTVSYNEQFF. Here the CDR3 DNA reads TGTGCCAGCAGCCTAATAACTGGGACAGTCTCCTACAATGAGCAGTTCTTC.

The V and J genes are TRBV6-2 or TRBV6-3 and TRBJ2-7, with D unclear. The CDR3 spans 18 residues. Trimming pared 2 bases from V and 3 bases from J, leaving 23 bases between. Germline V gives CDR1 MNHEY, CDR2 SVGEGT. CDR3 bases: TGTGCCAGCAGTTACCCCTCTGAATATTCGAAGCTCGGCTACGAGCAGTACTTC. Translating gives CASSYPSEYSKLGYEQYF.

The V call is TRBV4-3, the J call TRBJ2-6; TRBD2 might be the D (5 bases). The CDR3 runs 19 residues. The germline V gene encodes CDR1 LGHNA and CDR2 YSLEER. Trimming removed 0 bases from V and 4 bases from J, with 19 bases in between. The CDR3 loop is CASSQDVVRAFSGANVLTF. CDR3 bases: TGCGCCAGCAGCCAAGATGTTGTGAGGGCTTTCTCAGGGGCCAACGTCCTGACTTTC.